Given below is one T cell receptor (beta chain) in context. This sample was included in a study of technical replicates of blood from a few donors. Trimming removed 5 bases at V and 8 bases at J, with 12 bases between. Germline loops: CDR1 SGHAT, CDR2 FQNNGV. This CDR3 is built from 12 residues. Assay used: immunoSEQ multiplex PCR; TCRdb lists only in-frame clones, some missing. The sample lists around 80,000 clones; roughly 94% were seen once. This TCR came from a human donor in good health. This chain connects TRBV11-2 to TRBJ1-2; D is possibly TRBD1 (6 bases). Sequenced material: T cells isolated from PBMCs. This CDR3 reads CASSQRQAGYTF. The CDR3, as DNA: TGTGCCAGCAGCCAAAGACAGGCAGGCTACACCTTC.